This T cell receptor beta chain was identified during a study of shared clonotypes between healthy human individuals. Study outcomes and limitations: Non-shared clonotypes displayed generation probabilities falling below those of clonotypes present in all four donors.

This clone was seen a single time. Antigen specificity is unknown. TCRdb keeps only in-frame clones here, not all; method: immunoSEQ multiplex PCR. The sample holds roughly 2,500,000 clones, 93% seen once. The TCR was taken from a young man in good health. Some clones in this sample may be carry-over from other donors' samples. Sequencing was performed on naive CD4+ T cells from PBMCs. As to subset: CD45RA+ positively selected.

The chain's CDR3 is CASSVRDLRTYEQYF. CDR3 in DNA: TGTGCCAGCAGCGTAAGGGACCTCCGCACCTACGAGCAGTACTTC. The genes are TRBV7-2 and TRBJ2-7; D may be TRBD1 or TRBD2 (5 bases each). Germline lookup yields CDR1 SGHTA and CDR2 FQGNSA. The CDR3 loop spans 15 amino acids. V was clipped by 5 bases and J by 2 bases, with 16 bases between them. The whole variable domain, remainder taken from reference TRBV7-2 and TRBJ2-7, is GAGVSQSPSNKVTEKGKDVELRCDPISGHTALYWYRQSLGQGLEFLIYFQGNSAPDKSGLPSDRFSAERTGGSVSTLTIQRTQQEDSAVYLCASSVRDLRTYEQYFGPGTRLTVT.